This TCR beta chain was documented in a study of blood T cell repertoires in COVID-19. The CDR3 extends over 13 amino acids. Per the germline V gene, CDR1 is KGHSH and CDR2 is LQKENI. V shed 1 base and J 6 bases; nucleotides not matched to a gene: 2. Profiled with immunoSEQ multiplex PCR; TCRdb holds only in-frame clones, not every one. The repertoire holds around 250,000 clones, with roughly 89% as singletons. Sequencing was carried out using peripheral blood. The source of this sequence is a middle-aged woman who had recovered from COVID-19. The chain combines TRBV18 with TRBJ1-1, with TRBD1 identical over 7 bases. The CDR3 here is CASSPRDSAEAFF. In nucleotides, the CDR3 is TGTGCCAGCTCACCACGGGACAGCGCTGAAGCTTTCTTT.